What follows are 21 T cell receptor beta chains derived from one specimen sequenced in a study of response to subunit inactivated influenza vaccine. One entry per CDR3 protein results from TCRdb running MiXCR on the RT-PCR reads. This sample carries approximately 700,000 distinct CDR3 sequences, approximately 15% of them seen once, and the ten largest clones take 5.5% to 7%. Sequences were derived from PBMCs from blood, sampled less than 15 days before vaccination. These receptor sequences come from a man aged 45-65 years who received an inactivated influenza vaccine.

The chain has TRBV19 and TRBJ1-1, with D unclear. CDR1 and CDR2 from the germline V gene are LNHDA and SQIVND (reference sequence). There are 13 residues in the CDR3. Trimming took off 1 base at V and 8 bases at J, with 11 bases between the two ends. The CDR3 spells CASSIVSRQEAFF. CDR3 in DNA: TGTGCCAGTAGTATAGTTTCGCGTCAAGAAGCTTTCTTT. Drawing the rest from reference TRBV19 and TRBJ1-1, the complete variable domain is DGGITQSPKYLFRKEGQNVTLSCEQNLNHDAMYWYRQDPGQGLRLIYYSQIVNDFQKGDIAEGYSVSREKKESFPLTVTSAQKNPTAFYLCASSIVSRQEAFFGQGTRLTVV.

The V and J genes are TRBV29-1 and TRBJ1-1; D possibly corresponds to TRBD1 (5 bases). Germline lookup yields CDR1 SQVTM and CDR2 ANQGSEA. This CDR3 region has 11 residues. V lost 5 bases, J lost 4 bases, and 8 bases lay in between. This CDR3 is CSVSRVTEAFF. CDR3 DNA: TGCAGCGTTTCCAGGGTCACTGAAGCTTTCTTT.

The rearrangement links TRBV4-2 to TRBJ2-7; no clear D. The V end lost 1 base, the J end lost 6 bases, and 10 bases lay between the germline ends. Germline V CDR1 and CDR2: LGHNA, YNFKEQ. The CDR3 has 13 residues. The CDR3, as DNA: TGTGCCAGCAGCCAAGTGTCCTTGGGCGAGCAGTACTTC. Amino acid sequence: CASSQVSLGEQYF.

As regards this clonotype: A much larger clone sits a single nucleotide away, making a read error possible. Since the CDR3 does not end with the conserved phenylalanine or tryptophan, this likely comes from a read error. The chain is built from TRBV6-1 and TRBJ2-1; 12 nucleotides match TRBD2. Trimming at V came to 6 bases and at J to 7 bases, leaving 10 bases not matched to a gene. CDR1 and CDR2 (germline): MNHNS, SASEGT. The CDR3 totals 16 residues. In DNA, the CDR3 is TGTGCCAGCAGAAAAATCGGACTAGCGGGAATAAATGAGCAGTTCTTA. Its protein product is CASRKIGLAGINEQFL.

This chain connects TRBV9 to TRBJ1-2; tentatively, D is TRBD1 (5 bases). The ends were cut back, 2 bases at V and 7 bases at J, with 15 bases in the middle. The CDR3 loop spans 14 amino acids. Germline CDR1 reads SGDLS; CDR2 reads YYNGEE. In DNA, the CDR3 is TGTGCCAGCAGCGTTGGCGGGGGAGTAGGTGGCTACACCTTC. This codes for CASSVGGGVGGYTF. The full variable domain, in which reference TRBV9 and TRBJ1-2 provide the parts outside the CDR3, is DSGVTQTPKHLITATGQRVTLRCSPRSGDLSVYWYQQSLDQGLQFLIQYYNGEERAKGNILERFSAQQFPDLHSELNLSSLELGDSALYFCASSVGGGVGGYTFGSGTRLTVV.

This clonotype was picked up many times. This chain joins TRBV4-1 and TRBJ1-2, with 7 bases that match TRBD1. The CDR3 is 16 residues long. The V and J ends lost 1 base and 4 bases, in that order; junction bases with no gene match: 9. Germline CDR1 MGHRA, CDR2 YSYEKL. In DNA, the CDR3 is TGCGCCAGCAGCCAAGTTACCACAGGGGCGGGCTATGGCTACACCTTC. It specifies CASSQVTTGAGYGYTF.

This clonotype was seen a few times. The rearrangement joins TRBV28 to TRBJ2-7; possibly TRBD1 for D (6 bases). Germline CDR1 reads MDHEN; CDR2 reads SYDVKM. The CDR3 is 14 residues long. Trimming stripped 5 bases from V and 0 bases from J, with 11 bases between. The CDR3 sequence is CASSLWDNSYEQYF. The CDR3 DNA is TGTGCCAGCAGTCTCTGGGACAACTCCTACGAGCAGTACTTC.

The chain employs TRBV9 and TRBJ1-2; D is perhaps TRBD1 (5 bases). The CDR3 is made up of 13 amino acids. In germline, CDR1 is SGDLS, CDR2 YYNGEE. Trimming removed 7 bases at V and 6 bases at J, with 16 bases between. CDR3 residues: CASGPGRRDGYTF. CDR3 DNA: TGTGCCAGCGGCCCGGGACGGAGAGATGGCTACACCTTC. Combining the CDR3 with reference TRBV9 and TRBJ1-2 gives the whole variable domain DSGVTQTPKHLITATGQRVTLRCSPRSGDLSVYWYQQSLDQGLQFLIQYYNGEERAKGNILERFSAQQFPDLHSELNLSSLELGDSALYFCASGPGRRDGYTFGSGTRLTVV.

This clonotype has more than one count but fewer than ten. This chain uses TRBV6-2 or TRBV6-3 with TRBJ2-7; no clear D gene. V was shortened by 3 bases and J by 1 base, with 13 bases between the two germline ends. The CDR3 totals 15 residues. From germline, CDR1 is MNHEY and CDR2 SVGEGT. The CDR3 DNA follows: TGTGCCAGCAGTTATCAAATTGGGAAATCCTACGAGCAGTACTTC. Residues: CASSYQIGKSYEQYF.

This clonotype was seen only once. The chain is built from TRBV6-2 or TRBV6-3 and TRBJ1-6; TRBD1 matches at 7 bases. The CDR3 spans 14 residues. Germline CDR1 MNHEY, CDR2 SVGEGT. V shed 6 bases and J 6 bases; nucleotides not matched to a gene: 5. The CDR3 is CASRPDRTNSPLHF. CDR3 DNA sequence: TGTGCCAGCAGGCCGGACAGGACTAATTCACCCCTCCACTTT.

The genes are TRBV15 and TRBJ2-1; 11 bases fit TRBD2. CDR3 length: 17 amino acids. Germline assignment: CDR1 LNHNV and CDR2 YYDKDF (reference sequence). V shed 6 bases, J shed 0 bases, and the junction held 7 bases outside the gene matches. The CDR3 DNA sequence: TGTGCCACCAGGAGACCGGGACTAGCGGACTCCTACAATGAGCAGTTCTTC. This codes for CATRRPGLADSYNEQFF.

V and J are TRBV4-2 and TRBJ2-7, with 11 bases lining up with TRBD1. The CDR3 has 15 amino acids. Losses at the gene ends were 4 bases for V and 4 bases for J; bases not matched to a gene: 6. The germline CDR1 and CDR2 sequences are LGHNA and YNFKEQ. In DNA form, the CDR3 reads TGTGCCAGCAGCCTACCGGGACAGGGGGGGTACGAGCAGTACTTC. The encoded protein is CASSLPGQGGYEQYF.

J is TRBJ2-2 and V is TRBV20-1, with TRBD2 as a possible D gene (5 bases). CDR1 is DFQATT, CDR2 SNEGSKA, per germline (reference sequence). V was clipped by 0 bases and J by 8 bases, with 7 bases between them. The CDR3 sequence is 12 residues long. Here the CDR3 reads CSARDPGGELFF. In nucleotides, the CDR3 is TGCAGTGCTAGAGATCCGGGGGGGGAGCTGTTTTTT.

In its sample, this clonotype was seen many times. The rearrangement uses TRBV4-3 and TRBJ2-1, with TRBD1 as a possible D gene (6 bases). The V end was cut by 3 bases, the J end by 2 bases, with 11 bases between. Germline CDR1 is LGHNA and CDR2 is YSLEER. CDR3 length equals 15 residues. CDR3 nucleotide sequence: TGCGCCAGCAGCCATACCGGGACAACCTACAATGAGCAGTTCTTC. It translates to CASSHTGTTYNEQFF.

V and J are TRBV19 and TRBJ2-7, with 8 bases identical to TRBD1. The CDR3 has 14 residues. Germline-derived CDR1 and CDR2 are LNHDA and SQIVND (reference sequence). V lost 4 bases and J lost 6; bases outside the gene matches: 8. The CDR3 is CASSTTDRAGEQYF. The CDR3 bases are TGTGCCAGTAGTACCACGGACAGGGCGGGCGAGCAGTACTTC.

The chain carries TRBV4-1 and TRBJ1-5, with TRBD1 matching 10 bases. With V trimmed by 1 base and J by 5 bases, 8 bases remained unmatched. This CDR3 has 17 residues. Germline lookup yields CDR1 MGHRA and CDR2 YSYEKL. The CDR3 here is CASSQGFPTGGHQPQHF. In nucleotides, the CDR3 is TGCGCCAGCAGCCAAGGTTTTCCGACAGGGGGCCATCAGCCCCAGCATTTT.

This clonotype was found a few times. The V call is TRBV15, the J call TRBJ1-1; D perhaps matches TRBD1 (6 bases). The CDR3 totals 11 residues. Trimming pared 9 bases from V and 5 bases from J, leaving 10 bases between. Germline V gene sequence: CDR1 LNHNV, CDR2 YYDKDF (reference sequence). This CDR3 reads CATSDRTEAFF. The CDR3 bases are TGTGCCACTTCCGACAGGACTGAAGCTTTCTTT.

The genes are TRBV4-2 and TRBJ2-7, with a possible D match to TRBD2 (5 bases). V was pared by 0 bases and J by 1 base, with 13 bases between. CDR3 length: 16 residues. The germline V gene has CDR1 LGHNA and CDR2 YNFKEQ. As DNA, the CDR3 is TGTGCCAGCAGCCAAGATGTGGGAGTAGGGTCCTACGAGCAGTACTTC. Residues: CASSQDVGVGSYEQYF.

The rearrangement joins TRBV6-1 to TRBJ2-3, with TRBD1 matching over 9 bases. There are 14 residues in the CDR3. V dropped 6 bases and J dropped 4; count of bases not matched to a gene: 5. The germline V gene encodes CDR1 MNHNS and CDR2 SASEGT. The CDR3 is CASRPTGGADTQYF. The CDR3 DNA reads TGTGCCAGCAGGCCGACAGGGGGAGCAGATACGCAGTATTTT.

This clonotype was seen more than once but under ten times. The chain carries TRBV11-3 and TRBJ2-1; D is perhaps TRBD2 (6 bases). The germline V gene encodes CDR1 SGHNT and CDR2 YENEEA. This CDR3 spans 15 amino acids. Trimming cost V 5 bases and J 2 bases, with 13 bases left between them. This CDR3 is CASSPRGKTYNEQFF. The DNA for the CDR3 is TGTGCCAGCAGCCCTCGGGGGAAAACCTACAATGAGCAGTTCTTC.

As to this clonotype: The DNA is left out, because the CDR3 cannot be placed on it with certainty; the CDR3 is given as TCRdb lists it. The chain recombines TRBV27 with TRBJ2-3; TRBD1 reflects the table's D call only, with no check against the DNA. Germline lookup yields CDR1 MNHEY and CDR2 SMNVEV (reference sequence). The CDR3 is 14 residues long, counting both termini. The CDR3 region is CASSFWERGDTQYF.